These T cell receptor beta chains were read from a single sample in a study of early T cells in non-severe SARS-CoV-2 infection. TCRdb passed the 5' RACE reads through MiXCR, listing each CDR3 protein once. Of some 73,000 distinct CDR3 sequences listed, 12% were seen once; the top ten hold about 3.4%. Sequencing input: whole blood. The receptors derive from an adult who was a healthcare worker with PCR-confirmed SARS-CoV-2 infection or an uninfected control (not recorded which). CDR3s include the opening cysteine and the closing phenylalanine or tryptophan. Fields, in order: J gene, clone size, D gene, V gene, CDR3 DNA, CDR3 protein. A D gene is named only where the DNA matches it firmly. Clone size is given for some rows only: seen once, a few or many times, or a class if the clone is expanded.

TRBJ1-5	many	NA	TRBV28	TGTGCCAGCAGTTTTTCTGGGGCTAATAATCAGCCCCAGCATTTT	CASSFSGANNQPQHF
TRBJ1-1	many	NA	TRBV29-1	TGCAGCGCGGGACAAGGAAGCACTGAAGCTTTCTTT	CSAGQGSTEAFF
TRBJ2-1	medium-sized	TRBD1	TRBV12-5	TGTGCTAGTGGTTCCCCCCAGGGGGCGGACAATGAGCAGTTCTTC	CASGSPQGADNEQFF
TRBJ2-7	NA	TRBD1	TRBV29-1	TGCAGCGTTACAGGGGGCGCGACCTACGAGCAGTACTTC	CSVTGGATYEQYF
TRBJ2-7	NA	NA	TRBV3-1	TGTGCCAGCAGCCAAGACTGGCTTTCTTTCGAGCAGTACTTC	CASSQDWLSFEQYF
TRBJ2-3	many	NA	TRBV7-2	TGTGCCAGCAGCTTAGGAGGGACTCGCACAGATACGCAGTATTTT	CASSLGGTRTDTQYF
TRBJ1-3	few	NA	TRBV6-6	TGTGCCAGCAGTTACTCTGATTCGGGATTGTTGACTGGAAACACCATATATTTT	CASSYSDSGLLTGNTIYF
TRBJ2-1	many	TRBD2	TRBV2	TGTGCCAGCAGTGAAGCCTATACTAGCGTGAGCTCCTACAATGAGCAGTTCTTC	CASSEAYTSVSSYNEQFF
TRBJ1-1	few	NA	TRBV29-1	TGCAGCGTTGAAGACAACAGGGCCACTGAAGCTTTCTTT	CSVEDNRATEAFF
TRBJ2-7	many	NA	TRBV21-1	TGTGCCAGCAGCAAACCCGGTCGGAGTATCTCCCGGGAGAGAATCCACGAGCAGTACTTC	CASSKPGRSISRERIHEQYF
TRBJ2-1	NA	TRBD1	TRBV24-1	TGTGCCACCAGTGACCCCCGGACAGGGGCGAGCTCCTACAATGAGCAGTTCTTC	CATSDPRTGASSYNEQFF
TRBJ1-2	many	NA	TRBV5-4	TGTGCCAGCAGCTCGGGAGGGGTGCGCTATGGCTACACCTTC	CASSSGGVRYGYTF
TRBJ2-4	NA	NA	TRBV24-1	TGTGCCACCAGCCCCCGTGGGAAAAACATTCAGTACTTC	CATSPRGKNIQYF
TRBJ2-3	many	TRBD2	TRBV5-4	TGTGCCAGCAGCATCCCGACTAGCGGGAGCACAGATACGCAGTATTTT	CASSIPTSGSTDTQYF
TRBJ2-1	few	NA	TRBV4-2	TGTGCCAGCACCCCCCGGGAAAGCTCCTACAATGAGCAGTTCTTC	CASTPRESSYNEQFF
TRBJ2-5	NA	NA	TRBV6-6	TGTGCCAGCAGTTACACCGAGGATGGGACCCAGTACTTC	CASSYTEDGTQYF
TRBJ2-2	NA	NA	TRBV11-2	TGTGCCAGCACCCCGACGGTGAACACCGGGGAGCTGTTTTTT	CASTPTVNTGELFF
TRBJ2-2	few	NA	TRBV6-2/TRBV6-3	TGTGCCAGCAGCCAGGACCCTCGAGGGACCGGGGAGCTGTTTTTT	CASSQDPRGTGELFF
TRBJ2-7	few	TRBD1	TRBV19	TGTGCCAGTAGAACCCAGGGGGCGCGTGACGAGCAGTACTTC	CASRTQGARDEQYF
TRBJ2-1	NA	TRBD2	TRBV18	TGTGCCAGCTCACTTAGCGGGAGGTCAGAGCAGTTCTTC	CASSLSGRSEQFF
TRBJ2-1	NA	NA	TRBV29-1	TGCAGCGTTGAATATATCGATGAGCAGTTCTTC	CSVEYIDEQFF
TRBJ2-1	many	TRBD2	TRBV6-1	TGTGCCAGCTTTTGGCGGGAGAAGTCCCACAATGAGCAGTTCTTC	CASFWREKSHNEQFF
TRBJ1-5	many	NA	TRBV28	TGTGCCAGCAGTTTGATCAGGGGTAATCAGCCCCAGCATTTT	CASSLIRGNQPQHF
TRBJ1-1	NA	NA	TRBV11-1	TGTGCCAGCAGCTTAAGCCAGGACACTGAAGCTTTCTTT	CASSLSQDTEAFF
TRBJ2-7	many	NA	TRBV28	TGTGCCAGCAGTTCACCGGGACGGGGTTTCTACGAGCAGTACTTC	CASSSPGRGFYEQYF
TRBJ2-3	NA	NA	TRBV29-1	TGCAGCCATACCTCTACAGCCCAAGATACGCAGTATTTT	CSHTSTAQDTQYF
TRBJ2-2	few	NA	TRBV20-1	TGCAGTGCTAGATCCCGGGACATGAGAAACACCGGGGAGCTGTTTTTT	CSARSRDMRNTGELFF
TRBJ1-2	NA	TRBD1	TRBV29-1	TGCAGCGGAGGGGGCCTAAACTATGGCTACACCTTC	CSGGGLNYGYTF
TRBJ2-7	few	NA	TRBV5-6	TGTGCCAGCAGCTTGTTGTCCGAGCAGTACTTC	CASSLLSEQYF
TRBJ1-5	many	TRBD1	TRBV6-1	TGTGCCAGCCAAGGACAGGGGAATCAGCCCCAGCATTTT	CASQGQGNQPQHF
TRBJ2-1	many	NA	TRBV5-8	TGTGCCAGCAGCCCGTGGGGGAGCTCCTACAATGAGCAGTTCTTC	CASSPWGSSYNEQFF
TRBJ1-2	NA	NA	TRBV2	TGTGCCAGCAGCGATCCGGGACGGCTTACCTATGGCTACACCTTC	CASSDPGRLTYGYTF
TRBJ1-1	many	NA	TRBV5-6	TGTGCCAGCAGCTTGGCCCGGGGCCAGAGACGGATGAACACTGAAGCTTTCTTT	CASSLARGQRRMNTEAFF
TRBJ2-1	many	NA	TRBV19	TGTGCCAGTAGTATAGTTCCGACGGATGAGCAGTTCTTC	CASSIVPTDEQFF
TRBJ2-1	few	NA	TRBV3-1	TGTGCCAGCAGCCAAGACCCCTACAATGAGCAGTTCTTC	CASSQDPYNEQFF
TRBJ2-3	few	TRBD1	TRBV5-6	TGTGCCAGCAGCTGGGGACAGTCCACAGATACGCAGTATTTT	CASSWGQSTDTQYF
TRBJ1-5	many	TRBD1	TRBV28	TGTGCCAGCAGTTTTCAGGGGGGGCCCCAGCATTTT	CASSFQGGPQHF
TRBJ2-2	few	NA	TRBV4-1	TGCGCCAGCAGCCAATCCCGGACAGCCAACACCGGGGAGCTGTTTTTT	CASSQSRTANTGELFF
TRBJ2-1	many	NA	TRBV7-2	TGTGCCAGCAGCCGGATAGCCTACAATGAGCAGTTCTTC	CASSRIAYNEQFF
TRBJ2-2	many	NA	TRBV3-1	TGTGCCAGCTGCGGTTGGTACACCGGGGAGCTGTTTTTT	CASCGWYTGELFF
TRBJ2-5	few	NA	TRBV20-1	TGCAGTGCCAGGAATAGCCCGCAAGAGACCCAGTACTTC	CSARNSPQETQYF
TRBJ2-3	NA	NA	TRBV9	TGTGCCAGCAGCGTCGACCCGCTCGCAGCCACAGATACGCAGTATTTT	CASSVDPLAATDTQYF
TRBJ1-1	few	TRBD1	TRBV28	TGTGCCAGCAGTTTAGTCACAGGGGGGTCTGAAGCTTTCTTT	CASSLVTGGSEAFF
TRBJ2-2	NA	TRBD1	TRBV6-1	TGTGTTGGCACAGGGGGTTACACCGGGGAGCTGTTTTTT	CVGTGGYTGELFF
TRBJ2-2	NA	NA	TRBV4-1	TGCGCCAGCAGCGTCGAACCTACGACCGGGGAGCTGTTTTTT	CASSVEPTTGELFF
TRBJ2-3	many	NA	TRBV4-1	TGCGCCAGCAGCCAAGCGGGAGTACCAGATACGCAGTATTTT	CASSQAGVPDTQYF
TRBJ1-5	few	NA	TRBV6-1	TGTGCCACCCAGGGTGGGAGCAATCAGCCCCAGCATTTT	CATQGGSNQPQHF
TRBJ2-7	many	TRBD2	TRBV20-1	TGCAGTGCCATTTTGGGAGGGAGAGCCGCCGAGCAGTACTTC	CSAILGGRAAEQYF
TRBJ1-1	NA	NA	TRBV5-1	TGCGCCAGCAGCTTCCAGGGTTACGGTTATAACACTGAAGCTTTCTTT	CASSFQGYGYNTEAFF
TRBJ1-5	many	NA	TRBV29-1	TGCAGCGTTGAAGATAAAGGGAATGTTATCAATCAGCCCCAGCATTTT	CSVEDKGNVINQPQHF
TRBJ2-7	NA	NA	TRBV29-1	TGCAGCGTTTCCGTGAAGACCTACGAGCAGTACTTC	CSVSVKTYEQYF
TRBJ1-2	NA	NA	TRBV19	TGTGCCAGTAGTATGGGTGTGAACTATGGCTACACCTTC	CASSMGVNYGYTF
TRBJ2-7	NA	NA	TRBV19	TGTGCCAGTAGTATAACCTCGCTGACCTCCTACGAGCAGTACTTC	CASSITSLTSYEQYF
TRBJ2-7	many	NA	TRBV7-9	TGTGCCAGCAGCTCAAACAGGGGGGGTTCGGCCGAGCAGTACTTC	CASSSNRGGSAEQYF
TRBJ1-1	NA	NA	TRBV5-1	TGCGCCAGCAGCACGGACGGGAACACTGAAGCTTTCTTT	CASSTDGNTEAFF